The 26 T cell receptor beta chains in this list originate from one sample, sequenced in a study of tumor and adjacent non-tumor tissue in lung cancer. RNA was extracted from bulk tissue without any cell sorting. TCRbeta libraries were built with three rounds of nested PCR, modified from ARM-PCR. MiXCR was run by TCRdb on the multiplex PCR reads, yielding one entry per CDR3 protein. The sample carries 120,000 or so distinct CDR3 sequences, over 65% recorded once. The sample was lung tumor tissue. All receptors come from a man aged 25 to 40 with non-small cell lung cancer.

A remark on this clonotype: A junction boundary mismatches the germline segment, possibly from a read error. The chain couples TRBV5-4 to TRBJ2-1; the match to TRBD1 covers 7 bases. This CDR3 has 16 residues. CDR1 SGHNT and CDR2 YYREEE come from the germline V gene (reference sequence). CDR3 sequence reads: CASSLGFGTADNEQFF. CDR3 bases: TGTGCTAGCAGCTTGGGATTCGGGACAGCAGACAATGAGCAGTTCTTC.

To note about this clonotype: A clone one base away is much larger, so this may be a read error. The chain employs TRBV29-1 and TRBJ2-5; weak D call: TRBD1 (6 bases). The germline V gene has CDR1 SQVTM and CDR2 ANQGSEA. Trimming left V 3 bases short and J 14 bases short, with 22 bases between. The CDR3 length is 13 residues. DNA for the CDR3: TGCAGCGTTGAGGGGTTTGGGGGCCCGAGTCAATACTTC. This gives the protein CSVEGFGGPSQYF. Complete variable domain (other parts from reference TRBV29-1 and TRBJ2-5): SAVISQKPSRDICQRGTSLTIQCQVDSQVTMMFWYRQQPGQSLTLIATANQGSEATYESGFVIDKFPISRPNLTFSTLTVSNMSPEDSSIYLCSVEGFGGPSQYFGPGTRLLVL.

In its sample, this clonotype was seen many times. The rearrangement joins TRBV20-1 to TRBJ2-6; D unclear. V lost 4 bases to trimming and J lost 4 bases, with 14 bases between them. The CDR3 is made up of 15 amino acids. Germline values: CDR1 DFQATT, CDR2 SNEGSKA (reference sequence). The CDR3 coding sequence is TGCAGTGCTACTAGACCAAGAGCGGGGGCCAACGTCCTGACTTTC. It encodes CSATRPRAGANVLTF.

Remarks on this clonotype: Possible read error: a much larger clone is one base away. This chain uses TRBV10-3 with TRBJ1-1; perhaps TRBD1 as D (6 bases). The germline V gene encodes CDR1 ENHRY and CDR2 SYGVKD. Trimming pared 6 bases from V and 2 bases from J, leaving 13 bases between. The CDR3 sequence is 14 residues long. The CDR3 region has the DNA TGTGCCATCAGAGAGACAGGTGGCAACACTGAAGCTTTCTTT. Protein sequence: CAIRETGGNTEAFF.

This clonotype was observed many times. The chain employs TRBV10-2 and TRBJ2-3; 8 positions match TRBD2. Germline values: CDR1 WSHSY, CDR2 SAAADI. The CDR3 length is 14 residues. Trimming took 7 bases from V and 3 from J; bases not matched to a gene: 6. In nucleotides, the CDR3 is TGCGCCAGCAAGCGGGGGTTAAGTACAGATACGCAGTATTTT. Protein product: CASKRGLSTDTQYF.

Worth noting for this clonotype: Relative to the germline gene, one junction end is altered; a read error may explain this. The gene calls are TRBV6-1 and TRBJ1-5; D uncertain. Germline V gene sequence: CDR1 MNHNS, CDR2 SASEGT. The CDR3 is made up of 16 amino acids. The DNA of the CDR3 is TGTGCCAGCAGTGAAGCAACCCAACCGAGCAATCAGCACCAGCATTTT. Protein sequence: CASSEATQPSNQHQHF.

In its sample, this clonotype was seen many times. This sequence joins TRBV12-3 or TRBV12-4 and TRBJ1-1; D is uncertain. Trimming stripped 6 bases from V and 4 bases from J, with 12 bases between. The CDR3 has 13 amino acids. CDR3 sequence: CASSRGGSTEAFF. The CDR3 region has the DNA TGTGCCAGCAGCCGCGGTGGGAGCACTGAAGCTTTCTTT.

The V gene is TRBV20-1, the J gene TRBJ2-2; D ambiguous. The CDR3 extends over 14 amino acids. V dropped 1 base and J dropped 4 bases, with 10 bases sitting between them. The germline V gene has CDR1 DFQATT and CDR2 SNEGSKA (reference sequence). The chain's CDR3 is CSARVPRFTGELFF. CDR3 nucleotide sequence: TGCAGTGCTAGAGTACCCCGATTCACCGGGGAGCTGTTTTTT.

Concerning this clonotype: Here the CDR3 omits its conserved ending phenylalanine or tryptophan, so a read error is the likely source. The V and J genes are TRBV4-1 and TRBJ1-5; D not resolved. Trimming stripped 0 bases from V and 6 bases from J, with 12 bases between. Per the germline V gene, CDR1 is MGHRA and CDR2 is YSYEKL. The CDR3 covers 15 residues. The chain's CDR3 is CASSQEPKEAQPQHC. DNA of the CDR3: TGCGCCAGCAGCCAAGAGCCCAAAGAAGCTCAGCCCCAGCATTGT.

About this clonotype itself: Without the conserved terminal phenylalanine or tryptophan, this CDR3 likely stems from a read error. This rearrangement joins TRBV20-1 to TRBJ2-3, with D uncertain. Trimming cost V 6 bases and J 3 bases, with 13 bases left between them. CDR3 length: 13 residues. The germline CDR1 and CDR2 sequences are DFQATT and SNEGSKA (reference sequence). The CDR3 DNA reads TGCAGTGCCAAACCGCCAACTACAGATACGCAGTATTAT. Encoded protein: CSAKPPTTDTQYY.

This clonotype was observed a single time. This rearrangement joins TRBV11-2 to TRBJ2-1; a weak D match, TRBD1 (6 bases). The CDR3 consists of 13 residues. Germline V gene data show CDR1 as SGHAT and CDR2 as FQNNGV. The V end was cut by 6 bases, the J end by 12 bases, with 18 bases between. The CDR3 reads CASSFNPTGVQFF. Written as DNA, the CDR3 is TGTGCCAGCAGTTTTAACCCGACAGGTGTGCAGTTCTTC.

Concerning this clonotype itself: This is likely a read error, given that the CDR3 carries no conserved phenylalanine or tryptophan at its end. This chain links TRBV15 with TRBJ2-1; D perhaps matches TRBD2 (6 bases). Per the germline V gene, CDR1 is LNHNV and CDR2 is YYDKDF (reference sequence). V lost 5 bases and J 2 bases, leaving 16 bases between the germline ends. The CDR3 has 16 amino acids. CDR3 amino acids: CATSSPPGLAYNEQFS. The CDR3 bases are TGTGCCACCAGCTCTCCCCCGGGACTCGCCTACAATGAGCAGTTCTCC.

The chain carries TRBV11-1 and TRBJ2-3, with D possibly being TRBD2 (6 bases). CDR1 is SGHAT and CDR2 is FQDESV in the germline V gene (reference sequence). The V end lost 5 bases, the J end lost 2 bases, and 17 bases lay between the germline ends. The CDR3 runs to 16 residues. The CDR3 is CASSTGAGASTDTQYF. For the CDR3, the DNA is TGTGCCAGCAGCACGGGAGCTGGAGCATCCACAGATACGCAGTATTTT.

As to this clonotype: A read error may be the cause here, since a much bigger clone is one base away. The V call is TRBV12-3 or TRBV12-4, the J call TRBJ1-4, with D possibly TRBD1 on 5 matching bases. Trimming removed 5 bases at V and 4 bases at J, with 11 bases between. The CDR3 runs to 14 residues. The CDR3, as DNA: TGTGCCAGCAGTGACAGTGCAAGTAATGAAAAACTGTTTTTT. Protein product: CASSDSASNEKLFF.

At least ten counts were recorded for this clonotype. J is TRBJ2-2 and V is TRBV14; 8 bases fit TRBD2. J lost 1 base, V lost 6 bases, and 4 bases had no gene match. The CDR3 sequence is 15 residues long. Looked up from germline, CDR1 is SGHDN and CDR2 is FVKESK. CDR3 in DNA: TGTGCCAGCAGAACGGGAGGGTTGAACACCGGGGAGCTGTTTTTT. It codes for CASRTGGLNTGELFF.

Turning to this clonotype: Since the CDR3 does not end with the conserved phenylalanine or tryptophan, this likely comes from a read error. The genes are TRBV29-1 and TRBJ2-1, with 7 bases fitting TRBD1. Germline V gene data show CDR1 as SQVTM and CDR2 as ANQGSEA. Trimming took 4 bases from V and 5 from J; bases not matched to a gene: 8. This CDR3 is built from 14 residues. In nucleotides, the CDR3 is TGCAGCGTTGGATTCAGGGACAGACACAATGAGCAGTTCCTC. Its protein product is CSVGFRDRHNEQFL.

V and J are TRBV6-4 and TRBJ2-1, with D hard to call. Deletions cut 4 bases from V and 7 bases from J, with 11 bases between. The CDR3 sequence is 13 residues long. Germline V gene sequence: CDR1 MRHNA, CDR2 SNTAGT. CDR3: CASSVSAVNEQFF. The CDR3 bases are TGTGCCAGCAGTGTCTCGGCAGTAAATGAGCAGTTCTTC.

This clonotype occurred a few times. One end of the junction does not line up with germline, which may come from a read error. The CDR3 region has the DNA TGCAGTGTTAGAGATATAGCAGGGGACTCCTACGAGCAGTACTTC. Encoded protein: CSVRDIAGDSYEQYF. This chain links TRBV20-1 with TRBJ2-7, with D possibly matching TRBD1 (6 bases). Per germline, CDR1 DFQATT and CDR2 SNEGSKA (reference sequence). CDR3 size: 15 residues.

With respect to this clonotype: A much larger clone differs from this one at a single base, so this may be a read error. The chain employs TRBV10-2 and TRBJ2-7, with no clear D. CDR1 is WSHSY, CDR2 SAAADI, per germline. Trimming removed 8 bases from V and 2 bases from J, with 13 bases in between. The CDR3 is made up of 13 amino acids. The CDR3 nucleotides are TGCGCCAGCGGTGTAAGTAAAGCCTACGAGCAGTACTTC. It translates to CASGVSKAYEQYF.

To note about this clonotype: The conserved final phenylalanine or tryptophan is absent from the CDR3, which likely points to a read error. The V and J genes are TRBV20-1 and TRBJ2-3; 14 bases map to TRBD2. CDR3 length: 14 amino acids. Germline assignment: CDR1 DFQATT and CDR2 SNEGSKA (reference sequence). With V trimmed by 6 bases and J by 5 bases, 4 bases remained unmatched. DNA for the CDR3: TGCAGTGCCACGGGACTAGCGGGAGTAGATACGCAGTATCTT. Residues: CSATGLAGVDTQYL.

The rearrangement joins TRBV6-5 to TRBJ2-1, with D tentatively TRBD2 (5 bases). Germline CDR1 reads MNHEY; CDR2 reads SVGAGI. Trimming removed 8 bases at V and 9 bases at J, with 17 bases between. This CDR3 is built from 13 residues. The CDR3 nucleotides are TGTGCCAGCTGTGACACTAGAGGGAGTGAGCAGTTCTTC. Its translation is CASCDTRGSEQFF.

With regard to this clonotype: A much larger clone differs by one base, so this may be a read error. The rearrangement links TRBV4-3 to TRBJ1-2; D is possibly TRBD1 (5 bases). The CDR3 covers 14 residues. Germline-derived CDR1 and CDR2 are LGHNA and YSLEER. As DNA, the CDR3 is TGCGCCGGCAGCCTCGGGGGTATTTCCTATGGCTACACCTTC. Translated, it gives CAGSLGGISYGYTF.

This chain connects TRBV12-3 or TRBV12-4 to TRBJ1-1; D remains ambiguous. The CDR3 sequence is 13 residues long. The CDR3 sequence: CASQSSSNTEAFF. DNA of the CDR3: TGTGCAAGCCAGAGCAGCTCGAACACTGAAGCTTTCTTT.

This clonotype was seen only a few times. The chain employs TRBV12-3 or TRBV12-4 and TRBJ2-2; TRBD2 aligns across 9 bases. CDR3 length equals 16 residues. Trimming took 4 bases from V and 6 from J; bases not matched to a gene: 9. CDR3 nucleotide sequence: TGTGCCAGCAGTTGGACTAGCGCACTAGGCGCCGGGGAGCTGTTTTTT. This sequence encodes CASSWTSALGAGELFF.

In this sample, this clonotype turned up a few times. The chain combines TRBV6-2 or TRBV6-3 with TRBJ2-1, with 9 bases identical to TRBD1. Germline values: CDR1 MNHEY, CDR2 SVGEGT. The length of the CDR3 is 14 residues. The J segment lost 7 bases and the V segment lost 7 bases, leaving 8 bases of the junction unmatched. The CDR3 coding sequence is TGTGCCAGCAATACCGGGACAGGGAGGAATGAGCAGTTCTTC. Protein: CASNTGTGRNEQFF.

The chain uses TRBV11-2 and TRBJ2-1; 8 nucleotides match TRBD2. The germline V gene has CDR1 SGHAT and CDR2 FQNNGV. This CDR3 region has 14 residues. V dropped 5 bases and J dropped 9; count of bases not matched to a gene: 9. The CDR3 loop is CASSRQGLAGEQFF. The CDR3 bases are TGTGCCAGCAGCCGTCAGGGGCTAGCGGGTGAGCAGTTCTTC.